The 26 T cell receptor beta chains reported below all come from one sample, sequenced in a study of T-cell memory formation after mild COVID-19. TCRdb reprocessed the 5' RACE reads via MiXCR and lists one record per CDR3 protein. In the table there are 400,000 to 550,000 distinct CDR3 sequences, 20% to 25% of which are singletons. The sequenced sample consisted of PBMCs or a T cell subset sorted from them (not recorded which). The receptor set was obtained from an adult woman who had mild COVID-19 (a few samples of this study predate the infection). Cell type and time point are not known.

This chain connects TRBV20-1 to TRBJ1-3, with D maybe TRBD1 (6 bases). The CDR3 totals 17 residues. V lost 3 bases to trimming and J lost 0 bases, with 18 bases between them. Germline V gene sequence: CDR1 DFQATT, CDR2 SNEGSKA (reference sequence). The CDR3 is CSARVATGTFSGNTIYF. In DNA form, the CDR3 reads TGCAGTGCTAGGGTTGCGACAGGAACTTTCTCTGGAAACACCATATATTTT.

The CDR3 reads CASSPSGTSLYNEQFF. CDR3 bases: TGTGCCAGCAGCCCGTCCGGGACTAGCCTTTACAATGAGCAGTTCTTC. The chain combines TRBV9 with TRBJ2-1; 9 positions match TRBD2. Germline CDR1 and CDR2: SGDLS and YYNGEE. The length of the CDR3 is 16 residues. The ends lost 4 bases at V and 4 bases at J; junction bases unmatched: 9.

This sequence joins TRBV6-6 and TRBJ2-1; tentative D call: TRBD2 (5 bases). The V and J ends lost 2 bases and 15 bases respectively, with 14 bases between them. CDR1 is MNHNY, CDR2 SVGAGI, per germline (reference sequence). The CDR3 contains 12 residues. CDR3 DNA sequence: TGTGCCAGCAGTTACGTGGGAGAGGAAGGGTTCTTC. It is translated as CASSYVGEEGFF.

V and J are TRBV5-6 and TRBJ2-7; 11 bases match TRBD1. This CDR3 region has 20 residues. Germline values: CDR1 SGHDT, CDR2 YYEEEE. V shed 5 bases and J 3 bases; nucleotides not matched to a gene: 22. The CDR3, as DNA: TGTGCCAGCAGACTCGAAAGCTCGATTGTCGGGACAGGGGGACTCTACGAGCAGTACTTC. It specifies CASRLESSIVGTGGLYEQYF.

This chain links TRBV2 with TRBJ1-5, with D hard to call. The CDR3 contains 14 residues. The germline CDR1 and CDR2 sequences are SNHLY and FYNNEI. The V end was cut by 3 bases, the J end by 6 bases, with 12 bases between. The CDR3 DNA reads TGTGCCAGCAGTGACGGGGTTAGGAGTCAGCCCCAGCATTTT. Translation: CASSDGVRSQPQHF.

The CDR3 bases are TGTGCCAGCAGCCAAGAACTAGCAATCAGCCCCCAGCATTTT. Protein sequence: CASSQELAISPQHF. The chain links TRBV3-1 to TRBJ1-5; D remains ambiguous. CDR3 length: 14 residues. Germline CDR1 LGHDT, CDR2 YNNKEL (reference sequence). V gave up 0 bases and J gave up 10 bases, with 13 bases separating them.

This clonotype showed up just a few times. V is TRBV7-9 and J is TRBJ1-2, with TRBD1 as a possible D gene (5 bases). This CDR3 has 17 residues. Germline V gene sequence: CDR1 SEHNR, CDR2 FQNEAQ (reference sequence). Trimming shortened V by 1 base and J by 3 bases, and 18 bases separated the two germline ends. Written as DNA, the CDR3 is TGTGCCAGCAGCTTAGTCATTCAGGCAGGGAGGTACTATGGCTACACCTTC. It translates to CASSLVIQAGRYYGYTF.

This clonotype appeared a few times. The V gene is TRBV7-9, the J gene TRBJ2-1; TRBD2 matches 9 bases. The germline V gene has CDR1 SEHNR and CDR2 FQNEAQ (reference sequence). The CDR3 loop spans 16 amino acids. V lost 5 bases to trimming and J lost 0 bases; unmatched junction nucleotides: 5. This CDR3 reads CASSSSGSRSYNEQFF. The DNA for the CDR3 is TGTGCCAGCAGCAGTAGCGGGAGCCGCTCCTACAATGAGCAGTTCTTC.

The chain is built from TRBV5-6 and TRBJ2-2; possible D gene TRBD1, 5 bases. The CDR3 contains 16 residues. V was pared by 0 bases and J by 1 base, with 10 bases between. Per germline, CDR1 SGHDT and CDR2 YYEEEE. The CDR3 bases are TGTGCCAGCAGCTTGGACTACAGGCAGAACACCGGGGAGCTGTTTTTT. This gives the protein CASSLDYRQNTGELFF.

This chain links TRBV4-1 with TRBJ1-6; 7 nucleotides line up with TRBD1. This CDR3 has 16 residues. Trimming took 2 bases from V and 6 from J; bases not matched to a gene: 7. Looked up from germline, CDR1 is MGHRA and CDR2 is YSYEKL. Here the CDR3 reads CASSQRAGGVNSPLHF. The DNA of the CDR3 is TGCGCCAGCAGCCAAAGGGCAGGGGGTGTTAATTCACCCCTCCACTTT.

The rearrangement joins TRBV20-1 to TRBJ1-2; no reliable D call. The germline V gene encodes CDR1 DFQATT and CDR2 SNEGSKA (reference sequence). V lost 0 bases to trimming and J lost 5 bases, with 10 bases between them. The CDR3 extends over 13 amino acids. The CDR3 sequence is CSAREGFEYGYTF. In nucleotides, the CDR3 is TGCAGTGCTAGAGAAGGGTTTGAGTATGGCTACACCTTC.

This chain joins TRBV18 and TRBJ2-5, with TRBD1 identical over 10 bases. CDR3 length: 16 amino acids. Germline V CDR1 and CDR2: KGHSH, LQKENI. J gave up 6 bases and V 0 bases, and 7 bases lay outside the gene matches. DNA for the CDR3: TGTGCCAGCTCACCACCGAGGGACAGGGGATGGAAGACCCAGTACTTC. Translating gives CASSPPRDRGWKTQYF.

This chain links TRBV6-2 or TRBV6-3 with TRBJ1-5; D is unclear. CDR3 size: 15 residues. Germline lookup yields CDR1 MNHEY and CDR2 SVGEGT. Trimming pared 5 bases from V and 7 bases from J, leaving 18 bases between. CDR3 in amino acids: CASSEGLFIGQPQHF. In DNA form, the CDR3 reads TGTGCCAGCAGTGAAGGGCTTTTCATCGGGCAGCCCCAGCATTTT.

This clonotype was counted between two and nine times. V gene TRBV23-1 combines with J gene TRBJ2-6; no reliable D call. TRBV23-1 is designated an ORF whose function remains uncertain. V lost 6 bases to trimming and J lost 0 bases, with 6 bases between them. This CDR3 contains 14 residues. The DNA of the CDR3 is TGCGCCAGCAGGGCTCCCTCTGGGGCCAACGTCCTGACTTTC. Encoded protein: CASRAPSGANVLTF.

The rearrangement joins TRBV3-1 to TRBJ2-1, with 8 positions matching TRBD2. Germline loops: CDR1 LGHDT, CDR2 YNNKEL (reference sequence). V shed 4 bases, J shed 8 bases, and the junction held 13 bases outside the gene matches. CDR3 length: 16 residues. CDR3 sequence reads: CASSLTRTSWSDEQFF. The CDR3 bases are TGTGCCAGCAGCCTCACCCGGACTAGCTGGAGCGATGAGCAGTTCTTC.

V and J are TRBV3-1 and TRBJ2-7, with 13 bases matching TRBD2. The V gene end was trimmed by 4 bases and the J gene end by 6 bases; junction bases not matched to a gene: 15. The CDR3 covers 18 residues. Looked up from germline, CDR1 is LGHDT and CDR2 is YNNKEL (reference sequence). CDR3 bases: TGTGCCAGCAGCCCGGGACTAGCGGGGCCACCTCACTCGGGCGAGCAGTACTTC. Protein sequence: CASSPGLAGPPHSGEQYF.

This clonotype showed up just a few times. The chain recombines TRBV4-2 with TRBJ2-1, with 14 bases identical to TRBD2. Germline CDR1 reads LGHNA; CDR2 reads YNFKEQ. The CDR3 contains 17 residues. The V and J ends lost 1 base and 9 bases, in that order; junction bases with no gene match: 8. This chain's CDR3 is CASSQGQGTSGSGEQFF. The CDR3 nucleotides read TGTGCCAGCAGCCAAGGTCAAGGGACTAGCGGGAGTGGTGAGCAGTTCTTC.

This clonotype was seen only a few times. The CDR3, as DNA: TGTGCCAGCTCCCCGTGGGGGGATTTCGGGGGGGAGACCCAGTACTTC. Encoded protein: CASSPWGDFGGETQYF. This rearrangement joins TRBV9 to TRBJ2-5; 7 nucleotides agree with TRBD2. The germline CDR1 and CDR2 sequences are SGDLS and YYNGEE. J gave up 5 bases and V 7 bases, and 17 bases lay outside the gene matches. The CDR3 is 16 amino acids.

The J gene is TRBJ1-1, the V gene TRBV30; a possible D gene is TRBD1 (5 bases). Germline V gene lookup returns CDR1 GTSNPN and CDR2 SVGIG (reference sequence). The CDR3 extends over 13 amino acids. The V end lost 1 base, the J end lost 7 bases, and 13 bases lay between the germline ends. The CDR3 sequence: CAWSDEVTVEAFF. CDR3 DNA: TGTGCCTGGAGTGATGAGGTGACAGTTGAAGCTTTCTTT. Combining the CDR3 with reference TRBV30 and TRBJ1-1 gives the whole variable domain SQTIHQWPATLVQPVGSPLSLECTVEGTSNPNLYWYRQAAGRGLQLLFYSVGIGQISSEVPQNLSASRPQDRQFILSSKKLLLSDSGFYLCAWSDEVTVEAFFGQGTRLTVV.

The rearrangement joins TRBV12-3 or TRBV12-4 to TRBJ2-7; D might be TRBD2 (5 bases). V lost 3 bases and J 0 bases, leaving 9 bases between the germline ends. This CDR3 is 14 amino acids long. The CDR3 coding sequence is TGTGCCAGCAGTTTGCGGAGGCTCTCCTACGAGCAGTACTTC. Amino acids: CASSLRRLSYEQYF.

As DNA, the CDR3 is TGCGCCAGCAGCTTGACTAGCGGGAGGGACCATGAGCAGTTCTTC. This gives the protein CASSLTSGRDHEQFF. The chain combines TRBV5-1 with TRBJ2-1; TRBD2 matches 13 bases. V gave up 1 base and J gave up 8 bases; unmatched junction bases: 3. CDR3 length equals 15 residues. The V gene's germline CDR1 is SGHRS and CDR2 YFSETQ.

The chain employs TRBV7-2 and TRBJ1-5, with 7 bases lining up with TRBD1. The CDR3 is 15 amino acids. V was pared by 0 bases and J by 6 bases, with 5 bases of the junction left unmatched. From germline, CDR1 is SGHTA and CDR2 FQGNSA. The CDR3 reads CASSLAGGSGQPQHF. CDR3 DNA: TGTGCCAGCAGCTTAGCAGGGGGCTCTGGTCAGCCCCAGCATTTT.

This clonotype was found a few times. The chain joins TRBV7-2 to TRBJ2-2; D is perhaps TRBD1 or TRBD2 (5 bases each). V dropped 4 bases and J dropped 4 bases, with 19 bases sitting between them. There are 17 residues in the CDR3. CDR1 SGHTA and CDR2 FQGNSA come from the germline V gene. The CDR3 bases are TGTGCCAGCAGCTCAACCCCCCACTTTGGGGGCACCGGGGAGCTGTTTTTT. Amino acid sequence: CASSSTPHFGGTGELFF.

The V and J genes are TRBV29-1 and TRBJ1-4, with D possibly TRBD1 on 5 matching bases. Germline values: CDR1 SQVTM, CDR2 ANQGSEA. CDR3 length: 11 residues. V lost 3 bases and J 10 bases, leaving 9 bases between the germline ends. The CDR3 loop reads CSVEGGGKLFF. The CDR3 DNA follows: TGCAGCGTTGAGGGGGGGGGAAAACTGTTTTTT.

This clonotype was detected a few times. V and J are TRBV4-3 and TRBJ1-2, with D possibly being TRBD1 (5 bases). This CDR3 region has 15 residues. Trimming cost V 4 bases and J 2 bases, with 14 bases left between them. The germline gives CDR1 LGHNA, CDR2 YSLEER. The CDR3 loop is CASSRLVGGNYGYTF. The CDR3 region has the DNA TGCGCCAGCAGCCGTCTCGTGGGGGGAAACTATGGCTACACCTTC.

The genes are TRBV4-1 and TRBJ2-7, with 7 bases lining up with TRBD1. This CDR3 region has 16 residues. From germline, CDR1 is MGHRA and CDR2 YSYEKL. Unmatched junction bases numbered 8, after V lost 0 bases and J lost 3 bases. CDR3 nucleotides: TGCGCCAGCAGCCAAGATAGCACAGGGGAAGTCTACGAGCAGTACTTC. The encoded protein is CASSQDSTGEVYEQYF.